Below, 24 T cell receptor beta chains from the same sample are listed, as sequenced in a study of CD8 T cells in ankylosing spondylitis. TCRdb passed the 5' RACE reads through MiXCR, listing each CDR3 protein once. The top ten clones hold about 1.4% of a sample with tens of thousands of distinct CDR3 sequences, roughly 11% of them seen once. What was sequenced was blood, either unsorted or a sorted T cell fraction (not recorded which). The receptors were gathered from a male donor with ankylosing spondylitis or in good health (not recorded which).

This clonotype showed up many times. V and J are TRBV5-1 and TRBJ1-1; D remains unclear. This CDR3 region has 16 residues. V lost 0 bases, J lost 0 bases, and 12 bases lay in between. Germline CDR1 reads SGHRS; CDR2 reads YFSETQ. The CDR3 DNA follows: TGCGCCAGCAGCTTGGGAGACCGAACCTTGAACACTGAAGCTTTCTTT. It is translated as CASSLGDRTLNTEAFF.

This clonotype was detected many times. The rearrangement joins TRBV4-2 to TRBJ2-3, with 7 nucleotides matching TRBD2. The germline CDR1 and CDR2 sequences are LGHNA and YNFKEQ. J lost 4 bases, V lost 3 bases, and 7 bases had no gene match. The CDR3 runs to 15 residues. Here the CDR3 reads CASSHLPGGADTQYF. In DNA form, the CDR3 reads TGTGCCAGCAGCCATCTTCCTGGGGGGGCAGATACGCAGTATTTT.

The chain joins TRBV7-2 to TRBJ1-1; D is possibly TRBD1 (5 bases). V lost 4 bases and J 3 bases, leaving 15 bases between the germline ends. The CDR3 runs to 15 residues. Germline V lookup: CDR1 SGHTA, CDR2 FQGNSA. The CDR3 protein is CASSSRLGVDTEAFF. The CDR3 coding sequence is TGTGCCAGCAGCTCGCGGTTAGGGGTCGACACTGAAGCTTTCTTT.

As concerns this clonotype: Being one base from a much bigger clone, this may be a read error. The chain has TRBV5-6 and TRBJ2-1; the match to TRBD1 covers 7 bases. This CDR3 spans 13 amino acids. Per the germline V gene, CDR1 is SGHDT and CDR2 is YYEEEE. The CDR3 sequence is CASSQDRHNVQFF. The DNA for the CDR3 is TGTGCCAGCAGCCAGGACAGGCACAATGTGCAGTTCTTC.

Many counts were recorded for this clonotype. The V gene is TRBV6-1, the J gene TRBJ1-3; D remains unclear. Trimming removed 5 bases from V and 0 bases from J, with 11 bases in between. The CDR3 spans 15 residues. Germline V lookup: CDR1 MNHNS, CDR2 SASEGT. The CDR3 sequence: CASSRLSSSGNTIYF. CDR3 sequence (DNA): TGTGCCAGCAGTCGACTGTCAAGCTCTGGAAACACCATATATTTT.

In this sample, this clonotype turned up many times. The chain combines TRBV5-6 with TRBJ2-2; 13 bases match TRBD2. This CDR3 has 16 amino acids. Germline CDR1 is SGHDT and CDR2 is YYEEEE. J gave up 5 bases and V 0 bases, and 1 base lay outside the gene matches. The CDR3 DNA is TGTGCCAGCAGCTTGGTGACTAGCGGGGGGACCGGGGAGCTGTTTTTT. The encoded protein is CASSLVTSGGTGELFF.

This clonotype was seen many times. The chain combines TRBV29-1 with TRBJ2-1; D call uncertain. Germline V lookup: CDR1 SQVTM, CDR2 ANQGSEA. The CDR3 loop spans 14 amino acids. Trimming shortened V by 3 bases and J by 0 bases, and 9 bases separated the two germline ends. The CDR3 region has the DNA TGCAGCGTTGACCAGGCGAGCTCCTACAATGAGCAGTTCTTC. Translating it yields CSVDQASSYNEQFF.

In the case of this clonotype: The CDR3 end shows no conserved phenylalanine or tryptophan, and so a read error is likely. The rearrangement links TRBV28 to TRBJ1-2; possibly TRBD1 for D (6 bases). The CDR3 sequence is 15 residues long. Germline CDR1 MDHEN, CDR2 SYDVKM. V was clipped by 6 bases and J by 4 bases, with 18 bases between them. CDR3 in amino acids: CASSHGGGAPYGYTI. DNA of the CDR3: TGTGCCAGCAGCCATGGGGGGGGGGCCCCCTATGGCTACACCATC.

This clonotype was counted at least ten times. The DNA of the CDR3 is TGTGCCACCAGCAGAGATATCACGGGGAACGAGTATGGCTACACCTTC. Residues: CATSRDITGNEYGYTF. V is TRBV15 and J is TRBJ1-2; D uncertain. The ends were cut back, 0 bases at V and 5 bases at J, with 16 bases in the middle. Per germline, CDR1 LNHNV and CDR2 YYDKDF (reference sequence). The CDR3 contains 16 residues.

This clonotype was recorded at least ten times. This sequence joins TRBV5-1 and TRBJ2-1, with TRBD2 identical over 15 bases. V shed 3 bases and J 4 bases; nucleotides not matched to a gene: 11. Germline V gene sequence: CDR1 SGHRS, CDR2 YFSETQ. The CDR3 spans 19 residues. The CDR3 nucleotides are TGCGCCAGCAGCTCGACAGGGACTAGCGGGGGGCCGGGGTACAATGAGCAGTTCTTC. This encodes CASSSTGTSGGPGYNEQFF.

The sample holds many counts of this clonotype. This chain connects TRBV6-1 to TRBJ2-4; unclear D gene. Looked up from germline, CDR1 is MNHNS and CDR2 is SASEGT. The germline V and J ends were trimmed by 0 bases and 7 bases, with 13 bases remaining between them. This CDR3 comprises 15 residues. CDR3 DNA: TGTGCCAGCAGTGAAGCGGCGCTGGTACGGAACATTCAGTACTTC. Protein product: CASSEAALVRNIQYF.

This clonotype has just a few counts. CDR3 sequence: CSARDRRAVLNTEAFF. CDR3 sequence (DNA): TGCAGTGCTAGAGATCGCAGGGCCGTACTGAACACTGAAGCTTTCTTT. This chain uses TRBV20-1 with TRBJ1-1; D may be TRBD1 (5 bases). This CDR3 has 16 amino acids. CDR1 DFQATT and CDR2 SNEGSKA come from the germline V gene (reference sequence). With 0 bases removed from V and 0 bases from J, the gap between germline ends came to 14 bases.

This clonotype was detected many times. The chain is built from TRBV5-1 and TRBJ1-2; 7 positions match TRBD1. The CDR3 extends over 13 amino acids. Germline assignment: CDR1 SGHRS and CDR2 YFSETQ. V lost 5 bases and J lost 6; bases outside the gene matches: 7. CDR3 loop: CASSTDRADGYTF. Written as DNA, the CDR3 is TGCGCCAGCAGTACCGACAGGGCCGATGGCTACACCTTC.

This clonotype was counted ten times or more. V and J are TRBV29-1 and TRBJ2-5; D ambiguous. This CDR3 spans 11 amino acids. The ends were cut back, 4 bases at V and 2 bases at J, with 5 bases in the middle. Germline lookup yields CDR1 SQVTM and CDR2 ANQGSEA. This CDR3 is CSVVEQETQYF. In DNA form, the CDR3 reads TGCAGCGTTGTTGAGCAAGAGACCCAGTACTTC.

There are a few counts of this clonotype. J is TRBJ2-5 and V is TRBV20-1; TRBD2 is a possible D gene (6 bases). This CDR3 is 13 amino acids long. V lost 6 bases to trimming and J lost 7 bases, with 18 bases between them. Germline lookup yields CDR1 DFQATT and CDR2 SNEGSKA (reference sequence). The CDR3 DNA reads as TGCAGTGCAACGACGGGACTCTGGGTGACCCAGTACTTC. This codes for CSATTGLWVTQYF.

The chain employs TRBV6-1 and TRBJ2-7; D is perhaps TRBD1 (5 bases). V lost 8 bases, J lost 0 bases, and 11 bases lay in between. The CDR3 has 13 amino acids. Looked up from germline, CDR1 is MNHNS and CDR2 is SASEGT. CDR3 nucleotides: TGTGCCAGCGATATTGACAGCTCCTACGAGCAGTACTTC. As protein: CASDIDSSYEQYF.

This clonotype has a count of ten or more. The chain has TRBV29-1 and TRBJ1-4; 8 nucleotides line up with TRBD1. Germline-derived CDR1 and CDR2 are SQVTM and ANQGSEA. The CDR3 spans 13 residues. Trimming cost V 6 bases and J 8 bases; bases outside gene matches: 8. The CDR3 coding sequence is TGCAGCGTACGACAGGGGAGAGAAGAAAAACTGTTTTTT. Translation: CSVRQGREEKLFF.

In its sample, this clonotype was seen many times. The chain employs TRBV19 and TRBJ1-2, with a weak D call TRBD1 (6 bases). Trimming cost V 1 base and J 8 bases, with 14 bases left between them. CDR1 is LNHDA, CDR2 SQIVND, per germline (reference sequence). The CDR3 has 14 amino acids. The CDR3, as DNA: TGTGCCAGTAGTATAGGAGGGGGATCTTCCGGCTACACCTTC. It translates to CASSIGGGSSGYTF.

The V gene is TRBV4-2, the J gene TRBJ1-3, with unresolved D. This CDR3 has 13 amino acids. Germline loops: CDR1 LGHNA, CDR2 YNFKEQ. Trimming pared 0 bases from V and 5 bases from J, leaving 5 bases between. The CDR3 reads CASSQETRNTIYF. CDR3 sequence (DNA): TGTGCCAGCAGCCAAGAGACGAGAAACACCATATATTTT.

The sample holds many counts of this clonotype. The V gene is TRBV5-1, the J gene TRBJ1-2; D not resolved. From germline, CDR1 is SGHRS and CDR2 YFSETQ. The CDR3 has 14 amino acids. V was cut by 0 bases and J by 6 bases, with 12 bases left in between. The CDR3 DNA reads as TGCGCCAGCAGCTTGGTCCCGTCCGCGGATGGCTACACCTTC. Translated: CASSLVPSADGYTF. Full variable domain (outside the CDR3, taken from reference TRBV5-1 and TRBJ1-2): KAGVTQTPRYLIKTRGQQVTLSCSPISGHRSVSWYQQTPGQGLQFLFEYFSETQRNKGNFPGRFSGRQFSNSRSEMNVSTLELGDSALYLCASSLVPSADGYTFGSGTRLTVV.

The sample holds many counts of this clonotype. The genes are TRBV24-1 and TRBJ2-7; D may be TRBD2 (6 bases). This CDR3 region has 16 residues. Trimming cost V 9 bases and J 2 bases, with 22 bases left between them. In germline, CDR1 is KGHDR, CDR2 SFDVKD. The chain's CDR3 is CATANQEAGGTYEQYF. In DNA form, the CDR3 reads TGTGCCACCGCTAATCAAGAGGCAGGAGGGACCTACGAGCAGTACTTC.

A few counts support this clonotype. The chain is built from TRBV7-2 and TRBJ2-5, with D possibly TRBD2 on 6 matching bases. The length of the CDR3 is 14 residues. Germline CDR1 and CDR2: SGHTA and FQGNSA. Between the trimmed V and J ends, which lost 5 bases and 2 bases, there was a span of 12 bases. CDR3 in amino acids: CASSPFGSQETQYF. CDR3 nucleotides: TGTGCCAGCAGCCCCTTCGGGAGTCAAGAGACCCAGTACTTC.

V usage is TRBV7-2 and J usage is TRBJ1-1; 8 bases match TRBD1. Germline CDR1 is SGHTA and CDR2 is FQGNSA. V shed 5 bases and J 5 bases; nucleotides not matched to a gene: 10. The CDR3 is 15 amino acids. The CDR3 DNA follows: TGTGCCAGCAGCACCCAGGGGGCGGGTGGGACTGAAGCTTTCTTT. Its translation is CASSTQGAGGTEAFF. The full variable domain, completed using reference TRBV7-2 and TRBJ1-1, is GAGVSQSPSNKVTEKGKDVELRCDPISGHTALYWYRQSLGQGLEFLIYFQGNSAPDKSGLPSDRFSAERTGGSVSTLTIQRTQQEDSAVYLCASSTQGAGGTEAFFGQGTRLTVV.

This clonotype was found a few times. CDR3 nucleotide sequence: TGCGCCAGCAGCTTGTCCCCGGGGACGGGCACAGATACGCAGTATTTT. This translates into CASSLSPGTGTDTQYF. The chain carries TRBV5-1 and TRBJ2-3, with D perhaps matching TRBD1 or TRBD2 (5 bases each). V was shortened by 1 base and J by 1 base, with 13 bases between the two germline ends. This CDR3 has 16 amino acids. Germline-derived CDR1 and CDR2 are SGHRS and YFSETQ.